This T cell receptor (beta chain) was retrieved from a study of cytomegalovirus exposure and HLA in healthy donors. Concerning this clone: Its antigen is not known.

CDR1 and CDR2 from the germline V gene are SGHTA and FQGNSA. V gave up 5 bases and J gave up 4 bases; unmatched junction bases: 12. This CDR3 spans 16 amino acids. PCR employed 60 Vbeta and 13 Jbeta primers. The method was immunoSEQ multiplex PCR; TCRdb's version includes in-frame clones alone and lacks a portion of them. The sample consists of 100,000 or so clones, over 70% of them appearing once. General study points: Equally common other TCR beta chains were less clonally expanded than HLA-associated ones, a later analysis found.

The gene calls are TRBV7-2 and TRBJ1-2, with TRBD1 matching over 8 bases. The specimen was PBMCs. The receptor was isolated from a male donor in good health and CMV-seronegative. CDR3 sequence reads: CASSPRTGNNLYGYTF. CDR3 in DNA: TGTGCCAGCAGCCCCCGGACAGGGAATAATCTCTATGGCTACACCTTC.